The clone carrying this TCR beta chain occurred a few times. Its specificity is unknown. Germline V gene data show CDR1 as SEHNR and CDR2 as FQNEAQ (reference sequence). The ends were cut back, 0 bases at V and 4 bases at J, with 3 bases in the middle. The CDR3 length is 12 residues. Indicated time point: blood at routine non-recurrence follow-up after resection. Whole RNA, isolated from tumor, nontumor lung or frozen PBMC, was sequenced without prior sorting. The sample belongs to a study of spatial heterogeneity in lung cancer. Study as a whole: PBMC samples from follow-up, where available, were sequenced a median of roughly two years after resection.

Each molecule of TCR cDNA was tagged with one unique molecular identifier. TCRdb passed the 5' RACE reads through MiXCR, listing each CDR3 protein once. The sample holds more than 95,000 distinct CDR3 sequences, roughly an eighth seen once. Study conclusions and caveats: Ubiquitous expanded tumor TCRs were seen in blood more at resection than at follow-up.

The V call is TRBV7-9, the J call TRBJ1-2; D call uncertain. The sequence derives from a male donor with early-stage non-small cell lung cancer. Sequencing used PBMCs, obtained at follow-up. The CDR3 reads CASSLAGYGYTF. DNA of the CDR3: TGTGCCAGCAGCTTAGCGGGCTATGGCTACACCTTC.